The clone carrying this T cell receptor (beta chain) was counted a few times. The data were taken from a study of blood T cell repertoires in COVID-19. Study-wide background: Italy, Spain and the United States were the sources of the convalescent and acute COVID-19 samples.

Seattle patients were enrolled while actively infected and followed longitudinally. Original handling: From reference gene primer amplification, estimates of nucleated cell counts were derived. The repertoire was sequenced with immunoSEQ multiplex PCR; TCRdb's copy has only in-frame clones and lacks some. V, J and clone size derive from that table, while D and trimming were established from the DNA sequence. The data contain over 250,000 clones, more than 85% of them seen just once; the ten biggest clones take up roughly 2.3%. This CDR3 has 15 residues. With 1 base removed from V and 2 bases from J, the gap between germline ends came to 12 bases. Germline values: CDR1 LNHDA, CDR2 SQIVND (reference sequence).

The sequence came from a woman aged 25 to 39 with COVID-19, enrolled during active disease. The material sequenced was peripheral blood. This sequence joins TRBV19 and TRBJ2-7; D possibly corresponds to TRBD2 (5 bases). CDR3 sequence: CASSIVRGLTYEQYF. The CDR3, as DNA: TGTGCCAGTAGTATAGTTCGGGGTTTGACCTACGAGCAGTACTTC.